These 4 T cell receptor beta chains were all obtained from the same sample, sequenced in a study of T cells after yellow fever vaccination. TCRdb ran MiXCR on the 5' RACE reads and lists one entry per CDR3 protein. The sample carries around 47,000 distinct CDR3 sequences, about 6.8% recorded once. The sample here was CD8+ T cells not binding an NS4B(214-222) dextramer, sorted from PBMCs, taken 45 days after the yellow fever booster vaccination. The receptors stem from a man aged 25 to 40 who received the YFV17D yellow fever vaccine.

This clonotype was counted at least ten times. V usage is TRBV27 and J usage is TRBJ2-5; TRBD2 agrees at 11 bases. Trimming removed 6 bases from V and 3 bases from J; junction bases left unmatched: 9. Germline V CDR1 and CDR2: MNHEY, SMNVEV (reference sequence). CDR3 length equals 16 residues. The CDR3 DNA is TGTGCCAGCAGCCCCAATGGGGGACTAGCGGAAGAGACCCAGTACTTC. It is translated as CASSPNGGLAEETQYF.

This clonotype has at least ten counts. The V call is TRBV27, the J call TRBJ2-3; tentatively, D is TRBD2 (6 bases). The CDR3 spans 13 residues. V lost 1 base to trimming and J lost 5 bases, with 7 bases between them. Germline assignment: CDR1 MNHEY and CDR2 SMNVEV (reference sequence). In DNA, the CDR3 is TGTGCCAGCAGTTTATATAGCGGAGATACGCAGTATTTT. Protein: CASSLYSGDTQYF.

The CDR3 DNA reads TGTGCCAGTAGTATAGCAGGAACAGACTACGAGCAGTACTTC. Translated: CASSIAGTDYEQYF. The chain carries TRBV19 and TRBJ2-7; D unresolved. Germline values: CDR1 LNHDA, CDR2 SQIVND (reference sequence). CDR3 length equals 14 residues. Trimming left V 1 base short and J 3 bases short, with 10 bases between.

The table lists this clonotype with many counts. This rearrangement joins TRBV6-5 to TRBJ2-7; TRBD2 might be the D (6 bases). The CDR3 spans 12 residues. V lost 3 bases and J lost 6, with 9 bases in between. Germline V gene sequence: CDR1 MNHEY, CDR2 SVGAGI. CDR3 amino acids: CASSYGGAEQYF. The CDR3 DNA is TGTGCCAGCAGTTATGGCGGGGCCGAGCAGTACTTC.